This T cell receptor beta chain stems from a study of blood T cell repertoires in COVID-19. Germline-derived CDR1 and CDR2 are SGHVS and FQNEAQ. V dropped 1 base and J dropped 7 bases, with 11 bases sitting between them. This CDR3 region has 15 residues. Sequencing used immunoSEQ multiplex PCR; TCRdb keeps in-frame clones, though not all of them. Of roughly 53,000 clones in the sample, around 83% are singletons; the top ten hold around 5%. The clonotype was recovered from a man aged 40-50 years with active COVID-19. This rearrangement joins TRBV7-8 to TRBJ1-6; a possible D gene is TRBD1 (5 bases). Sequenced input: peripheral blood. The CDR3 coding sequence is TGTGCCAGCAGCTTAGAAAAGGGGTTCAATTCACCCCTCCACTTT. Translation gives CASSLEKGFNSPLHF.